Listed here are 13 T cell receptor beta chains from one sample, sequenced in a study of patients and donors after allogeneic stem cell transplantation. Via MiXCR, TCRdb re-called the RT-PCR reads, giving one row per CDR3 protein. The sample contains about 34,000 distinct CDR3 sequences, 30% to 40% of which appear only once. The specimen was blood, either unsorted or a sorted T cell fraction (not recorded which). The receptors originated from a human donor who was either an allogeneic HSCT recipient or a stem cell or donor lymphocyte infusion donor (not recorded which). It is not recorded whose cells these are; they may come from a transplant donor.

This clonotype has just a few counts. The chain has TRBV5-6 and TRBJ1-1; unclear D gene. Germline CDR1 is SGHDT and CDR2 is YYEEEE. Trimming removed 4 bases from V and 1 base from J, with 11 bases in between. CDR3 length equals 14 residues. Here the CDR3 DNA reads TGTGCCAGCAGCCCCGAACCCTGGAACACTGAAGCTTTCTTT. This gives the protein CASSPEPWNTEAFF.

The chain carries TRBV15 and TRBJ2-2; perhaps TRBD1 as D (7 bases). The germline V gene encodes CDR1 LNHNV and CDR2 YYDKDF (reference sequence). The CDR3 is made up of 17 amino acids. V gave up 0 bases and J gave up 6 bases, with 17 bases separating them. The CDR3 nucleotides are TGTGCCACCAGCAGAGATCCTTGGGCAGGGGGGTCCGGGGAGCTGTTTTTT. It yields the protein CATSRDPWAGGSGELFF.

In this sample, this clonotype turned up a few times. The chain combines TRBV7-9 with TRBJ1-1; D is uncertain. This CDR3 has 13 residues. The germline V gene has CDR1 SEHNR and CDR2 FQNEAQ (reference sequence). V gave up 2 bases and J gave up 5 bases, with 9 bases separating them. CDR3 DNA sequence: TGTGCCAGCAGCTTATGGTCAGAAACTGAAGCTTTCTTT. Translating gives CASSLWSETEAFF.

This clonotype came up a few times. The chain joins TRBV12-3 or TRBV12-4 to TRBJ2-3; no firm D call. The ends were cut back, 3 bases at V and 6 bases at J, with 4 bases in the middle. CDR3 size: 11 residues. In DNA form, the CDR3 reads TGTGCCAGCAGTTTTTTGGATACGCAGTATTTT. Translation gives CASSFLDTQYF.

This clonotype was seen more than once but under ten times. The chain carries TRBV7-9 and TRBJ1-1; unclear D gene. Trimming pared 4 bases from V and 0 bases from J, leaving 6 bases between. Germline CDR1 and CDR2: SEHNR and FQNEAQ (reference sequence). The CDR3 runs to 13 residues. CDR3 DNA: TGTGCCAGCAGCTACTTTTTGAACACTGAAGCTTTCTTT. Its translation is CASSYFLNTEAFF. The full variable domain, completed using reference TRBV7-9 and TRBJ1-1, is DTGVSQNPRHKITKRGQNVTFRCDPISEHNRLYWYRQTLGQGPEFLTYFQNEAQLEKSRLLSDRFSAERPKGSFSTLEIQRTEQGDSAMYLCASSYFLNTEAFFGQGTRLTVV.

The V gene is TRBV7-9, the J gene TRBJ1-1; no clear D gene. Trimming took off 1 base at V and 4 bases at J, with 10 bases between the two ends. The CDR3 is 14 residues long. CDR1 SEHNR and CDR2 FQNEAQ come from the germline V gene (reference sequence). The CDR3 protein is CASSLEASPTEAFF. CDR3 DNA sequence: TGTGCCAGCAGCTTAGAAGCCAGCCCCACTGAAGCTTTCTTT.

This clonotype was observed a few times. The rearrangement joins TRBV20-1 to TRBJ2-1; D ambiguous. V was trimmed by 1 base and J by 7 bases, leaving 8 bases between them. CDR3 length: 12 residues. The germline CDR1 and CDR2 sequences are DFQATT and SNEGSKA (reference sequence). The CDR3, as DNA: TGCAGTGCTAGAGGGAGTCGTAATGAGCAGTTCTTC. Translating gives CSARGSRNEQFF.

The chain combines TRBV5-6 with TRBJ2-7; a possible D gene is TRBD1 (5 bases). The CDR3 length is 13 residues. Trimming took 1 base from V and 3 from J, leaving 8 bases between them. CDR1 is SGHDT and CDR2 is YYEEEE in the germline V gene. CDR3 nucleotides: TGTGCCAGCAGCTTGCAGGGTAGCTACGAGCAGTACTTC. Translation: CASSLQGSYEQYF.

The chain uses TRBV20-1 and TRBJ1-3; D unclear. Trimming removed 7 bases at V and 1 base at J, with 14 bases between. Germline CDR1 reads DFQATT; CDR2 reads SNEGSKA (reference sequence). The length of the CDR3 is 14 residues. CDR3 sequence (DNA): TGCAGTGTTCGGGGAAAGGGTTCTGGAAACACCATATATTTT. Translated: CSVRGKGSGNTIYF.

The J gene is TRBJ2-1, the V gene TRBV20-1, with 14 bases matching TRBD2. The germline gives CDR1 DFQATT, CDR2 SNEGSKA (reference sequence). This CDR3 contains 20 residues. Trimming at V came to 3 bases and at J to 1 base, leaving 14 bases not matched to a gene. The CDR3 nucleotides are TGCAGTGCTAGTTACGTCACCGGGACTAGCGGGAGCTGGTCCTACAATGAGCAGTTCTTC. It specifies CSASYVTGTSGSWSYNEQFF.

The chain carries TRBV15 and TRBJ1-1, with no clear D. The CDR3 runs 14 residues. Germline lookup yields CDR1 LNHNV and CDR2 YYDKDF (reference sequence). The V end lost 6 bases, the J end lost 2 bases, and 13 bases lay between the germline ends. The DNA for the CDR3 is TGTGCCACCAGTTCCAACGGGCTAAACACTGAAGCTTTCTTT. The encoded protein is CATSSNGLNTEAFF.

This clonotype was recorded a few times. This chain connects TRBV5-1 to TRBJ1-2, with 7 bases lining up with TRBD1. V trimming: 5 bases; J trimming: 4 bases; junction bases outside the gene matches: 8. This CDR3 has 14 amino acids. Per the germline V gene, CDR1 is SGHRS and CDR2 is YFSETQ. The CDR3 DNA is TGCGCCAGCAGACCAGGGGGATATGGCTATGGCTACACCTTC. It is translated as CASRPGGYGYGYTF.

This clonotype was seen a handful of times. The J gene is TRBJ1-5, the V gene TRBV7-8; no clear D gene. V was cut by 1 base and J by 2 bases, with 6 bases left in between. The CDR3 covers 14 residues. Looked up from germline, CDR1 is SGHVS and CDR2 is FQNEAQ. CDR3 in DNA: TGTGCCAGCAGCTTAGTTCAGGGCAATCAGCCCCAGCATTTT. It is translated as CASSLVQGNQPQHF.